This T cell receptor (beta chain) comes out of a study of regulatory T cells in long-lasting Graves disease. In the study overall: Recently diagnosed Graves' patients had received antithyroid drugs for under 3 months. Notes on the study in general: Among samples with persistent disease, TRBV28, TRBJ1-2 and TRBJ2-5 were favored. Few sampled subjects may have lowered accuracy.

This clonotype has more than one count but fewer than ten. The antigen remains unidentified. Time point noted: newly diagnosed GD, antithyroid drugs for less than 3 months. Isolated PBMC RNA provided the starting material for the TCR library. Investigators prepared the TCR beta libraries by applying iRepertoire HTBI primers and Arm-PCR of CDR3 regions. TCRdb reprocessed the multiplex PCR reads with MiXCR, giving one entry per CDR3 protein. There are 400,000 to 500,000 distinct CDR3 sequences in the sample; about 15% occur only once, and over 7.5% lies in the top ten. The CDR3 is made up of 16 amino acids. Germline V gene sequence: CDR1 LGHNA, CDR2 YNFKEQ. Germline trimming cut 0 bases from V and 6 bases from J; bases unmatched to any gene: 9. The data also belong to a second study, concerning T cells in Graves' hyperthyroidism and ophthalmopathy. As reported in that work: HTBI primers were the set used in a first-round RT-PCR of the TCR CDR3.

The J gene is TRBJ2-7, the V gene TRBV4-2; 9 positions agree with TRBD1. The specimen comprised peripheral blood mononuclear cells (PBMCs), sampled at new diagnosis, from a patient treated with antithyroid drugs. The TCR originated in a woman between 35 and 50 years old with Graves disease. In DNA, the CDR3 is TGTGCCAGCAGCCAAGAATCACAGGGGGCGATACGCGAGCAGTACTTC. This translates into CASSQESQGAIREQYF.